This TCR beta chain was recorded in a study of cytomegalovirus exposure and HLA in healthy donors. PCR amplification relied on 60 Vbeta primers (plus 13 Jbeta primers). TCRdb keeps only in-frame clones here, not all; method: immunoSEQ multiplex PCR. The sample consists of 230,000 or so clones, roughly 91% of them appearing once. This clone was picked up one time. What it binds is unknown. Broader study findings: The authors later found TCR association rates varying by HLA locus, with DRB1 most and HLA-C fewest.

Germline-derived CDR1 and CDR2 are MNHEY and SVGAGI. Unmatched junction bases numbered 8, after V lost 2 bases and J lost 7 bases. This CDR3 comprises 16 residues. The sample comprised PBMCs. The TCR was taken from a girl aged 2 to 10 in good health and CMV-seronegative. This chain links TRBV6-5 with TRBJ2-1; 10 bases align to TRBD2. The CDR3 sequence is CASSYLSSGSWNEQFF. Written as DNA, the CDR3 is TGTGCCAGCAGTTACCTATCTAGCGGGAGTTGGAATGAGCAGTTCTTC.